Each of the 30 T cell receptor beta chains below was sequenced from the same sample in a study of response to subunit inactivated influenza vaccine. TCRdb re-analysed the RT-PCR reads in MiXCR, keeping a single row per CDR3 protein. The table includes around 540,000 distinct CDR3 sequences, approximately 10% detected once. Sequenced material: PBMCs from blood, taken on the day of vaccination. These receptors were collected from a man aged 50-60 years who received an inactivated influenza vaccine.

The CDR3 loop reads CASSLPPNTGELFF. The CDR3, as DNA: TGTGCCAGCAGTTTACCCCCGAACACCGGGGAGCTGTTTTTT. This chain connects TRBV12-3 or TRBV12-4 to TRBJ2-2; D gene uncertain. Trimming stripped 2 bases from V and 0 bases from J, with 4 bases between. The CDR3 sequence is 14 residues long.

The DNA of the CDR3 is TGCAGCGTTGAAGATCAACGGGGGATTGGGGAGCTGTTTTTT. Its protein product is CSVEDQRGIGELFF. The chain uses TRBV29-1 and TRBJ2-2, with TRBD2 as a possible D gene (6 bases). CDR1 is SQVTM, CDR2 ANQGSEA, per germline. Trimming pared 0 bases from V and 8 bases from J, leaving 13 bases between. The CDR3 loop spans 14 amino acids.

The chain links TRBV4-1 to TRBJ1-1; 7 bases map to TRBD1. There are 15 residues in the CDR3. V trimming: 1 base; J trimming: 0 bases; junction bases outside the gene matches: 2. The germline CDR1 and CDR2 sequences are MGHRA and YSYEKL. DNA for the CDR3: TGCGCCAGCAGCCAAGTGGGACAGATGAACACTGAAGCTTTCTTT. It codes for CASSQVGQMNTEAFF.

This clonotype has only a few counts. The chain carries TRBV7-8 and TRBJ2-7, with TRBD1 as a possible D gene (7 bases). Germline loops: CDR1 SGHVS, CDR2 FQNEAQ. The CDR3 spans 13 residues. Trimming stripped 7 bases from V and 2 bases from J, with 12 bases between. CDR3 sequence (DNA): TGTGCCAGCAAGTTCAGGGGGGCCTACGAGCAGTACTTC. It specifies CASKFRGAYEQYF.

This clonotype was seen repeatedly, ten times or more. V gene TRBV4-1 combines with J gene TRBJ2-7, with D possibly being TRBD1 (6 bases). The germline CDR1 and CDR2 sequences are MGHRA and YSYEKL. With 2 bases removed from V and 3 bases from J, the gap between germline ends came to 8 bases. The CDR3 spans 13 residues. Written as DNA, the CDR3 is TGCGCCAGCAGCCAAACGACAGGCTACGAGCAGTACTTC. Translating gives CASSQTTGYEQYF.

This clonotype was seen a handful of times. DNA for the CDR3: TGTGCCAGCAATTGGGAAAGTATTTCTTCACCCCTCCACTTT. Residues: CASNWESISSPLHF. This chain connects TRBV2 to TRBJ1-6; D is uncertain. Trimming took 7 bases from V and 9 from J, leaving 16 bases between them. The CDR3 has 14 amino acids. CDR1 is SNHLY and CDR2 is FYNNEI in the germline V gene.

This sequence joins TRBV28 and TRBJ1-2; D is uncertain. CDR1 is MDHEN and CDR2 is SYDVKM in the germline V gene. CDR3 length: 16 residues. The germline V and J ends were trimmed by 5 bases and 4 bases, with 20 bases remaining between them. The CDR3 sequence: CASSHNRRLPGYGYTF. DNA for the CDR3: TGTGCCAGCAGTCACAATCGTCGGCTGCCAGGCTATGGCTACACCTTC.

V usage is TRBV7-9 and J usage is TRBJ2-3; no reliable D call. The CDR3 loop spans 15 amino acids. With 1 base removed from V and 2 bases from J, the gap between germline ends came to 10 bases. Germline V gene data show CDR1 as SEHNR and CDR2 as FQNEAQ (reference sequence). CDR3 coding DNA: TGTGCCAGCAGCTTAGTATGGCGAGCCACAGATACGCAGTATTTT. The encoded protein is CASSLVWRATDTQYF.

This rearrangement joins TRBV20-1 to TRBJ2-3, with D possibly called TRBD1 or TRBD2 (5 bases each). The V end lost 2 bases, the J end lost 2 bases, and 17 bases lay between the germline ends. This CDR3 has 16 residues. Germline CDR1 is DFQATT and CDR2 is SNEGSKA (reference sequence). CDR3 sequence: CSARLFGGVITDTQYF. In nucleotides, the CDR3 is TGCAGTGCTAGACTGTTTGGGGGAGTGATCACAGATACGCAGTATTTT.

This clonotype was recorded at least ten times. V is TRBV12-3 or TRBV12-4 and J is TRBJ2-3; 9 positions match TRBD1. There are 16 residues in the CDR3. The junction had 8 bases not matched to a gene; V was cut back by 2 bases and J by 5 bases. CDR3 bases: TGTGCCAGCAGTTTAAGGACAGGGGACTTGAGAGATACGCAGTATTTT. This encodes CASSLRTGDLRDTQYF.

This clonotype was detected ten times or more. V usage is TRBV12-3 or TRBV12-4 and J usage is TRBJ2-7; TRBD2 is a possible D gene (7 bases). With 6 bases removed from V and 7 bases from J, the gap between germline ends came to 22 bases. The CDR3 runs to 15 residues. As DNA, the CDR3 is TGTGCCAGCAGCCCCGGCTCGGGGGGCTACGGGGAGCAGTACTTC. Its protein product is CASSPGSGGYGEQYF.

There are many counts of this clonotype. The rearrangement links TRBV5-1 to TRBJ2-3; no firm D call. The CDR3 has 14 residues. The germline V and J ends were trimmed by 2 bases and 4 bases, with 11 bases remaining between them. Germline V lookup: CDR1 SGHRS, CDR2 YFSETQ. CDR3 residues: CASSFSDWADTQYF. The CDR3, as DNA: TGCGCCAGCAGCTTCAGCGATTGGGCAGATACGCAGTATTTT. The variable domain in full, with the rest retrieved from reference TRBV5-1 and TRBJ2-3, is KAGVTQTPRYLIKTRGQQVTLSCSPISGHRSVSWYQQTPGQGLQFLFEYFSETQRNKGNFPGRFSGRQFSNSRSEMNVSTLELGDSALYLCASSFSDWADTQYFGPGTRLTVL.

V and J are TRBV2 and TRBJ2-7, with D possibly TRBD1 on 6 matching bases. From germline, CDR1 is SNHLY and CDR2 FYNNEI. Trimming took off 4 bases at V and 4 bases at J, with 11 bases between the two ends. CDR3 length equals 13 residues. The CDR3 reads CASSGGQSYEQYF. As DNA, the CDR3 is TGTGCCAGCAGTGGAGGACAGTCTTACGAGCAGTACTTC.

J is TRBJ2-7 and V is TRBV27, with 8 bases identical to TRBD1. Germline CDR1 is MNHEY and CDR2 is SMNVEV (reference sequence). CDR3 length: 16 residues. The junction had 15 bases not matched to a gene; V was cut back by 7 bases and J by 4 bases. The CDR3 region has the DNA TGTGCCAGCAAACCTGACAGGGGATCGTCCCCTTACGAGCAGTACTTC. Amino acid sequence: CASKPDRGSSPYEQYF.

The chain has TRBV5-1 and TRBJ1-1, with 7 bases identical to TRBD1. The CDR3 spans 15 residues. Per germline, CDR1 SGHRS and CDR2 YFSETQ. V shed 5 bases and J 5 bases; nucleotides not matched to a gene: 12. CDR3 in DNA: TGCGCCAGCAGTTTTCAAGACAGGGAAGGGACTGAAGCTTTCTTT. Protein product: CASSFQDREGTEAFF.

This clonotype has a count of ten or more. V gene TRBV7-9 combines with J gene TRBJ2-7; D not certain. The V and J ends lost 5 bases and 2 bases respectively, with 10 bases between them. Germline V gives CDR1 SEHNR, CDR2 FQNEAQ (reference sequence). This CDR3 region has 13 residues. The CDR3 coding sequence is TGTGCCAGCAGCCGCCCGGGCACCTACGAGCAGTACTTC. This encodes CASSRPGTYEQYF.

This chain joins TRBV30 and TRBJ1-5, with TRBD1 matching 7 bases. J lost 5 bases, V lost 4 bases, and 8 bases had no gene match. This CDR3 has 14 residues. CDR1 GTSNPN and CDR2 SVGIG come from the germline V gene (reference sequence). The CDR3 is CAWTPGGYDQPQHF. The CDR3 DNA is TGTGCCTGGACCCCAGGGGGATATGATCAGCCCCAGCATTTT.

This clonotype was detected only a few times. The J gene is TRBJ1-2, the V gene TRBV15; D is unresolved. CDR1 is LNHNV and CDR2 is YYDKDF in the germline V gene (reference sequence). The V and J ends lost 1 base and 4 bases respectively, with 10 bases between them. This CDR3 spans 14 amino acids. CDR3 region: CATSRASTLYGYTF. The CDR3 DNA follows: TGTGCCACCAGCAGAGCCTCTACACTCTATGGCTACACCTTC.

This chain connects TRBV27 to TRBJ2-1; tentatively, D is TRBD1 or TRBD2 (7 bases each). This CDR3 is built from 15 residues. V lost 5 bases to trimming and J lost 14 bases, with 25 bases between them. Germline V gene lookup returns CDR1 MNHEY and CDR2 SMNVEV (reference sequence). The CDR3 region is CASSKSRQGEGTKFF. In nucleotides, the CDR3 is TGTGCCAGCAGTAAAAGCCGACAGGGAGAGGGGACTAAGTTCTTC.

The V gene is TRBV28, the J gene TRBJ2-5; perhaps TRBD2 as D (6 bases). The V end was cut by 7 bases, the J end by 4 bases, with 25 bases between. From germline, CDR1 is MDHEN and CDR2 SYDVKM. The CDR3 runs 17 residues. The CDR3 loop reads CASTKESGDWGRETQYF. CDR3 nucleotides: TGTGCCAGCACAAAGGAATCGGGGGATTGGGGACGAGAGACCCAGTACTTC.

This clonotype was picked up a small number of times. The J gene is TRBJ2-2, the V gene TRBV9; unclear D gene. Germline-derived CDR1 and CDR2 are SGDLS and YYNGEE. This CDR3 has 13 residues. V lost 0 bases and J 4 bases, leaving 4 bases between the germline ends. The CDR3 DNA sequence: TGTGCCAGCAGCGTAGAACCCACCGGGGAGCTGTTTTTT. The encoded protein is CASSVEPTGELFF.

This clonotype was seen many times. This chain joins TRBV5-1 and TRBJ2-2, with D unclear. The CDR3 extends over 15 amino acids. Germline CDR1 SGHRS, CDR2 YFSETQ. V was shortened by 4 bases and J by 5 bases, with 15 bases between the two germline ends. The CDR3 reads CASSLRAVGTGELFF. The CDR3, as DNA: TGCGCCAGCAGCCTAAGGGCGGTCGGAACCGGGGAGCTGTTTTTT.

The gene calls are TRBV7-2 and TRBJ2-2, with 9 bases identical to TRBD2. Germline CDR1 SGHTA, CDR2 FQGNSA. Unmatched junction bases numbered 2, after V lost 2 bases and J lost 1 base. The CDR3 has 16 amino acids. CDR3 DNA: TGTGCCAGCAGCTTACCAGCGGGGGGGAACACCGGGGAGCTGTTTTTT. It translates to CASSLPAGGNTGELFF. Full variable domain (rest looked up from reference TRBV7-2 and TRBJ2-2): GAGVSQSPSNKVTEKGKDVELRCDPISGHTALYWYRQSLGQGLEFLIYFQGNSAPDKSGLPSDRFSAERTGGSVSTLTIQRTQQEDSAVYLCASSLPAGGNTGELFFGEGSRLTVL.

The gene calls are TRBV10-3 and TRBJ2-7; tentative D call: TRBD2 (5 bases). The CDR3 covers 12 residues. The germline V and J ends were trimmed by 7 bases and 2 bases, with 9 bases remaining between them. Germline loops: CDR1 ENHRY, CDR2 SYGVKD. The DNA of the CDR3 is TGTGCCATCAAGGGAGACACCTACGAGCAGTACTTC. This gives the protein CAIKGDTYEQYF.

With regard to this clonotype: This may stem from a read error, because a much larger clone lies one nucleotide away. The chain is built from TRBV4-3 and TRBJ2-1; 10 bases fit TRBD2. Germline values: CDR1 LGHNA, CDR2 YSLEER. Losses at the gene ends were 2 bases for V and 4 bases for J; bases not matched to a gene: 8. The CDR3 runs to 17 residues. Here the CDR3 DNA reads TGCGCCAGCAGCCAACAGGTTAGCGGGGGGCCTTACAATGAGCAGTTCTTC. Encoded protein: CASSQQVSGGPYNEQFF.

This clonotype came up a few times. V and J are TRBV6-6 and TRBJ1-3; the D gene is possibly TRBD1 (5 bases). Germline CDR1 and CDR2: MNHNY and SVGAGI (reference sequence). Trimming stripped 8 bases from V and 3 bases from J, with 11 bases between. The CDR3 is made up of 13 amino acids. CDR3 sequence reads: CASDPGVGNTIYF. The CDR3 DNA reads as TGTGCCAGCGACCCGGGGGTTGGAAACACCATATATTTT.

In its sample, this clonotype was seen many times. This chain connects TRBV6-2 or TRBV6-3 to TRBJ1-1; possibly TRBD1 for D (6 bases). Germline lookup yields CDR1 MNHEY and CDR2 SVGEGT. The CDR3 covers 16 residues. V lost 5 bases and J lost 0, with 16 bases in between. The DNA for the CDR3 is TGTGCCAGCAGTCACGGGGCAGGGGTCATGAACACTGAAGCTTTCTTT. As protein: CASSHGAGVMNTEAFF.

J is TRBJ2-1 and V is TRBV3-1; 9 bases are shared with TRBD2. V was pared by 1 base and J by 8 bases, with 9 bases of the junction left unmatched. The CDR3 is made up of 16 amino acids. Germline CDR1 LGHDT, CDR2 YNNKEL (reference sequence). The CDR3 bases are TGTGCCAGCAGCCAAGGGGTTAGCGGGAGTTTTTATGAGCAGTTCTTC. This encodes CASSQGVSGSFYEQFF.

The CDR3 nucleotides read TGTGCCAGCAGTGATATAGCGGGGCGACCAGATACGCAGTATTTT. Its protein is CASSDIAGRPDTQYF. The chain joins TRBV25-1 to TRBJ2-3; TRBD2 agrees at 8 bases. With V trimmed by 3 bases and J by 4 bases, 6 bases remained unmatched. The CDR3 is 15 residues long. The V gene's germline CDR1 is MGHDK and CDR2 SYGVNS.

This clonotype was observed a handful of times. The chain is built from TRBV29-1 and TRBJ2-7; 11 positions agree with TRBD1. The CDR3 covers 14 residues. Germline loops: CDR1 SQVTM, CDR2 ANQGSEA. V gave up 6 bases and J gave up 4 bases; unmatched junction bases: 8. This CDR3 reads CSVATGTGGYEQYF. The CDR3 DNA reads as TGCAGCGTCGCAACCGGGACAGGGGGGTACGAGCAGTACTTC.